A selection of T cell receptor beta chains follows, all from one sample in a study of coeliac disease. Some clones are missing from TCRdb's copy, which holds only in-frame ones; the method was immunoSEQ multiplex PCR. This table has around 4,100 clones, approximately 66% appearing once. The sequenced sample consisted of intraepithelial lymphocytes from the gut. These TCRs come from a woman between 18 and 29 years old with active celiac disease. Each CDR3 is given with its conserved first and last residue. A D gene is named only where the DNA matches it firmly. Only part of the rows carry a size: once, few, many, or a class if the clone is expanded.

V gene: TRBV7-9
J gene: TRBJ2-1
clone size: NA
D gene: NA
CDR3 protein: CASSYPGVGEQFF
CDR3 DNA: TGTGCCAGCAGTTACCCCGGGGTCGGGGAGCAGTTCTTC

V gene: TRBV11-3
J gene: TRBJ2-1
clone size: NA
D gene: NA
CDR3 protein: CASSGGAPYNEQFF
CDR3 DNA: TGTGCCAGCAGTGGGGGCGCACCCTACAATGAGCAGTTCTTC

V gene: TRBV5-5
J gene: TRBJ2-2
clone size: NA
D gene: NA
CDR3 protein: CASSLGPAPNTGELFF
CDR3 DNA: TGTGCCAGCAGCTTGGGTCCAGCGCCGAACACCGGGGAGCTGTTTTTT

V gene: TRBV11-2
J gene: TRBJ1-1
clone size: few
D gene: NA
CDR3 protein: CASSSLQYLIEAFF
CDR3 DNA: TGTGCCAGCAGCTCCCTCCAGTACCTCATCGAAGCTTTCTTT

V gene: TRBV6-5
J gene: TRBJ1-1
clone size: NA
D gene: NA
CDR3 protein: CASSYDGGYTEAFF
CDR3 DNA: TGTGCCAGCAGTTACGACGGAGGGTACACTGAAGCTTTCTTT

V gene: TRBV27
J gene: TRBJ2-7
clone size: NA
D gene: TRBD1
CDR3 protein: CASSLGTGLYEQYF
CDR3 DNA: TGTGCCAGCAGTTTAGGGACAGGACTATACGAGCAGTACTTC

V gene: TRBV7-3
J gene: TRBJ2-2
clone size: few
D gene: TRBD1
CDR3 protein: CASSFAGTGQSTGELFF
CDR3 DNA: TGTGCCAGCAGCTTTGCGGGGACAGGCCAATCCACCGGGGAGCTGTTTTTT

V gene: TRBV14
J gene: TRBJ2-2
clone size: NA
D gene: NA
CDR3 protein: CASSNYYRTADGELFF
CDR3 DNA: TGTGCCAGCAGCAATTATTACCGGACAGCTGACGGGGAGCTGTTTTTT

V gene: TRBV5-6
J gene: TRBJ2-1
clone size: few
D gene: TRBD2
CDR3 protein: CASSLDVGGGVENEQFF
CDR3 DNA: TGTGCCAGCAGCTTGGACGTCGGGGGGGGAGTAGAAAATGAGCAGTTCTTC

V gene: TRBV10-1
J gene: TRBJ2-3
clone size: NA
D gene: TRBD2
CDR3 protein: CASSVGGASTDTQYF
CDR3 DNA: TGCGCCAGCAGTGTCGGGGGGGCCTCCACAGATACGCAGTATTTT

V gene: TRBV7-9
J gene: TRBJ1-2
clone size: once
D gene: NA
CDR3 protein: CASNTLSGGNYGYTF
CDR3 DNA: TGTGCCAGCAATACACTTAGTGGGGGCAACTATGGCTACACCTTC

V gene: TRBV5-4
J gene: TRBJ1-4
clone size: NA
D gene: NA
CDR3 protein: CASSLGAGANEKLFF
CDR3 DNA: TGTGCCAGCAGCTTGGGGGCAGGGGCTAATGAAAAACTGTTTTTT

V gene: TRBV4-1
J gene: TRBJ2-5
clone size: NA
D gene: NA
CDR3 protein: CASSQLRYPGIGETQYF
CDR3 DNA: TGCGCCAGCAGCCAACTTCGCTACCCAGGGATTGGAGAGACCCAGTACTTC

V gene: TRBV7-9
J gene: TRBJ1-1
clone size: NA
D gene: NA
CDR3 protein: CASSSNPEESGAFF
CDR3 DNA: TGTGCCAGCAGCTCCAACCCAGAGGAGAGTGGGGCTTTCTTT

V gene: TRBV5-6
J gene: TRBJ1-2
clone size: few
D gene: TRBD1
CDR3 protein: CASSLGNRGGGYTF
CDR3 DNA: TGTGCCAGCAGCTTGGGCAACAGGGGAGGAGGCTACACCTTC

V gene: TRBV5-1
J gene: TRBJ2-1
clone size: NA
D gene: TRBD1
CDR3 protein: CASTYGTGVVNEQFF
CDR3 DNA: TGCGCCAGCACGTATGGGACAGGGGTGGTCAATGAGCAGTTCTTC

V gene: TRBV27
J gene: TRBJ2-7
clone size: NA
D gene: TRBD1
CDR3 protein: CASSLSVTGGEQYF
CDR3 DNA: TGTGCCAGCAGTTTATCGGTGACAGGGGGCGAGCAGTACTTC

V gene: TRBV9
J gene: TRBJ2-4
clone size: few
D gene: TRBD1
CDR3 protein: CASSATGQGRNIQYF
CDR3 DNA: TGTGCCAGCAGCGCCACGGGACAGGGTAGGAACATTCAGTACTTC

V gene: TRBV5-5
J gene: TRBJ1-5
clone size: few
D gene: NA
CDR3 protein: CASSLGEINQPQHF
CDR3 DNA: TGTGCCAGCAGCTTGGGGGAGATCAATCAGCCCCAGCATTTT

V gene: TRBV19
J gene: TRBJ2-3
clone size: NA
D gene: NA
CDR3 protein: CASSIRARVGADTQYF
CDR3 DNA: TGTGCCAGTAGTATCCGGGCCAGGGTAGGGGCAGATACGCAGTATTTT

V gene: TRBV14
J gene: TRBJ2-4
clone size: NA
D gene: NA
CDR3 protein: CASSQDPLRGGRNIQYF
CDR3 DNA: TGTGCCAGCAGCCAAGATCCCTTACGGGGAGGTCGTAACATTCAGTACTTC

V gene: TRBV5-8
J gene: TRBJ1-6
clone size: large
D gene: NA
CDR3 protein: CASSSTTPFRSYNSPLHF
CDR3 DNA: TGTGCCAGCAGCTCGACAACCCCATTTCGCTCCTATAATTCACCCCTCCACTTT

V gene: TRBV6-5
J gene: TRBJ2-7
clone size: NA
D gene: NA
CDR3 protein: CASSPPGGHEQYF
CDR3 DNA: TGTGCCAGCAGCCCCCCCGGGGGGCACGAGCAGTACTTC

V gene: TRBV7-8
J gene: TRBJ1-1
clone size: NA
D gene: TRBD1
CDR3 protein: CASSQGDRTEAFF
CDR3 DNA: TGTGCCAGCAGCCAGGGGGATCGCACTGAAGCTTTCTTT

V gene: TRBV7-2
J gene: TRBJ2-2
clone size: few
D gene: NA
CDR3 protein: CASSLHGGAGELFF
CDR3 DNA: TGTGCCAGCAGCTTACATGGTGGAGCCGGGGAGCTGTTTTTT

V gene: TRBV13
J gene: TRBJ2-3
clone size: NA
D gene: TRBD1
CDR3 protein: CASSHIQGKGKDTQYF
CDR3 DNA: TGTGCCAGCAGCCACATACAGGGGAAGGGGAAAGATACGCAGTATTTT

V gene: TRBV29-1
J gene: TRBJ1-1
clone size: NA
D gene: TRBD1
CDR3 protein: CSVGGQSMNTEAFF
CDR3 DNA: TGCAGCGTTGGGGGACAGAGTATGAACACTGAAGCTTTCTTT

V gene: TRBV19
J gene: TRBJ1-1
clone size: few
D gene: NA
CDR3 protein: CASSKGRAFTEAFF
CDR3 DNA: TGTGCCAGTAGTAAGGGGCGTGCGTTCACTGAAGCTTTCTTT

V gene: TRBV7-9
J gene: TRBJ1-2
clone size: few
D gene: TRBD1
CDR3 protein: CASSADRGRWGYTF
CDR3 DNA: TGTGCCAGCAGCGCCGACAGGGGGCGCTGGGGCTACACCTTC

V gene: TRBV28
J gene: TRBJ1-6
clone size: NA
D gene: TRBD1
CDR3 protein: CASSRRDSRSPLHF
CDR3 DNA: TGTGCCAGCAGTCGCCGGGACAGCCGTTCACCCCTCCACTTT

V gene: TRBV7-9
J gene: TRBJ2-7
clone size: NA
D gene: TRBD1
CDR3 protein: CASSSRDSVSSYEQYF
CDR3 DNA: TGTGCCAGCAGCTCTCGGGACAGCGTCAGCTCCTACGAGCAGTACTTC

V gene: TRBV21-1
J gene: TRBJ2-3
clone size: NA
D gene: NA
CDR3 protein: CASSKEVAGVHTDTQYF
CDR3 DNA: TGTGCCAGCAGCAAAGAGGTCGCGGGGGTCCACACAGATACGCAGTATTTT

V gene: TRBV7-6
J gene: TRBJ1-3
clone size: NA
D gene: NA
CDR3 protein: CASSLLGAVGSVFAGNTIYF
CDR3 DNA: TGTGCCAGCAGCTTACTAGGAGCGGTCGGGAGCGTGTTTGCTGGAAACACCATATATTTT

V gene: TRBV4-1
J gene: TRBJ2-1
clone size: NA
D gene: TRBD2
CDR3 protein: CASSHPILAGDSYNEQFF
CDR3 DNA: TGCGCCAGCAGCCACCCCATACTAGCGGGGGATTCCTACAATGAGCAGTTCTTC

V gene: TRBV18
J gene: TRBJ1-2
clone size: NA
D gene: NA
CDR3 protein: CASSTGGDYGYTF
CDR3 DNA: TGTGCCAGCTCTACCGGGGGGGACTATGGCTACACCTTC

V gene: TRBV19
J gene: TRBJ1-1
clone size: NA
D gene: NA
CDR3 protein: CASTWRPLNTEAFF
CDR3 DNA: TGTGCCAGCACTTGGAGGCCGCTGAACACTGAAGCTTTCTTT

V gene: TRBV5-1
J gene: TRBJ2-3
clone size: once
D gene: TRBD1
CDR3 protein: CASSQTPTTGTGDTQYF
CDR3 DNA: TGCGCCAGCAGCCAAACCCCAACGACAGGGACCGGAGATACGCAGTATTTT

V gene: TRBV19
J gene: TRBJ1-1
clone size: NA
D gene: NA
CDR3 protein: CASSIGTPGGGVNTEAFF
CDR3 DNA: TGTGCCAGTAGTATTGGAACCCCCGGGGGAGGGGTGAACACTGAAGCTTTCTTT

V gene: TRBV7-9
J gene: TRBJ1-4
clone size: few
D gene: NA
CDR3 protein: CASSTRDAGAYEKLFF
CDR3 DNA: TGTGCCAGCAGCACTCGGGACGCGGGGGCATATGAAAAACTGTTTTTT

V gene: TRBV27
J gene: TRBJ2-1
clone size: few
D gene: TRBD1
CDR3 protein: CASSPRQGGNEQFF
CDR3 DNA: TGTGCCAGCAGTCCTCGACAGGGGGGCAATGAGCAGTTCTTC

V gene: TRBV5-1
J gene: TRBJ1-6
clone size: NA
D gene: TRBD1
CDR3 protein: CASSSAGTGNSPLHF
CDR3 DNA: TGCGCCAGCAGCTCAGCCGGGACAGGGAATTCACCCCTCCACTTT

V gene: TRBV2
J gene: TRBJ2-1
clone size: NA
D gene: TRBD2
CDR3 protein: CASRSAGGSSYNEQFF
CDR3 DNA: TGTGCCAGCAGAAGCGCGGGGGGGAGCTCCTACAATGAGCAGTTCTTC

V gene: TRBV7-3
J gene: TRBJ2-2
clone size: NA
D gene: TRBD2
CDR3 protein: CASSFAGTSGSTGELFF
CDR3 DNA: TGTGCCAGCAGCTTCGCTGGGACTAGCGGATCCACCGGGGAGCTGTTTTTT

V gene: TRBV5-3
J gene: TRBJ2-1
clone size: NA
D gene: TRBD2
CDR3 protein: CARSFGGERRFF
CDR3 DNA: TGTGCCAGAAGCTTTGGGGGGGAACGACGATTCTTC